This TCR beta chain was profiled in a study of blood T cell repertoires in COVID-19. Sequencing used immunoSEQ multiplex PCR; TCRdb keeps in-frame clones, though not all of them. The sample carries some 150,000 clones, about 88% recorded once. CDR1 is SGHVS and CDR2 is FQNEAQ in the germline V gene. The CDR3 contains 17 residues. Trimming left V 2 bases short and J 2 bases short, with 16 bases between. Allocation to cohorts depended on clinical history reported by the participants. Input material: PBMCs or T cells enriched from blood (not recorded which). The receptor comes from a human donor with acute COVID-19. The donor label of this sample is uncertain. This rearrangement joins TRBV7-8 to TRBJ1-5; no clear D gene. The CDR3 region has the DNA TGTGCCAGCAGCTTACCCCGGGTATCCTCGGGCAATCAGCCCCAGCATTTT. It specifies CASSLPRVSSGNQPQHF.